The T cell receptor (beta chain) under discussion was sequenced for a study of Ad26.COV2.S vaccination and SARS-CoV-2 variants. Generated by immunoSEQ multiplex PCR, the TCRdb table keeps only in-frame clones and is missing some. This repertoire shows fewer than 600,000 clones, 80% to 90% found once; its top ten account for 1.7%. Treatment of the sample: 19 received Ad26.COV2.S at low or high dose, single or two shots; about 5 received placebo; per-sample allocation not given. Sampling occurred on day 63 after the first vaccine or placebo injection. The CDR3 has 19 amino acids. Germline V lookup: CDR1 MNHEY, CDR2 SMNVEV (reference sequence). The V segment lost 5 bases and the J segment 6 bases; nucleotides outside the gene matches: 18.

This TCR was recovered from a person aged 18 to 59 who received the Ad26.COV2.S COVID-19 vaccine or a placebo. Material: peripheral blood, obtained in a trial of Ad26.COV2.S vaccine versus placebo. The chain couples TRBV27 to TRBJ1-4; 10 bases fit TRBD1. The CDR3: CASSLHGQGVRALHEKLFF. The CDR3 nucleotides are TGTGCCAGCAGTCTCCACGGACAGGGGGTTCGGGCACTGCATGAAAAACTGTTTTTT. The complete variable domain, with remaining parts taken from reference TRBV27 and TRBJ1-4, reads EAQVTQNPRYLITVTGKKLTVTCSQNMNHEYMSWYRQDPGLGLRQIYYSMNVEVTDKGDVPEGYKVSRKEKRNFPLILESPSPNQTSLYFCASSLHGQGVRALHEKLFFGSGTQLSVL.